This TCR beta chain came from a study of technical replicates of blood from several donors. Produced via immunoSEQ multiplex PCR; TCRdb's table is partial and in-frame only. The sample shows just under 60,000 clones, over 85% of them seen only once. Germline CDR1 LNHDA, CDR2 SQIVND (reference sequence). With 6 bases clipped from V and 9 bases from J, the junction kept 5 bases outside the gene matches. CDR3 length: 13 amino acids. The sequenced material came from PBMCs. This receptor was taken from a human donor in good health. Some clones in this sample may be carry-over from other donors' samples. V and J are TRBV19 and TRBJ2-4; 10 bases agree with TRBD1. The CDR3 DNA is TGTGCCAGTAGGGGGACAGGGGTGCCCATTCAGTACTTC. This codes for CASRGTGVPIQYF.